This TCR beta chain was sequenced during a study of shared clonotypes between healthy human individuals. The junction had 8 bases not matched to a gene; V was cut back by 4 bases and J by 8 bases. CDR3 size: 14 residues. Data came from immunoSEQ multiplex PCR; TCRdb stores just in-frame clones and leaves some out. The repertoire holds 550,000 to 750,000 clones, with roughly 96% as singletons. The naive CD8 fraction comprised CD45RO-negative cells positively selected for CCR7 and excluded terminally differentiated effector memory CD45RA+ cells. Within Nashville, Tennessee resided all donors, each a Caucasian adult.

The receptor comes from a woman in her 30s in good health. The sequencing sample was made of naive CD8+ T cells sorted from blood. The genes are TRBV6-7 and TRBJ1-2; 9 nucleotides align to TRBD1. TRBV6-7 is classed as an ORF, of uncertain function. CDR3 DNA sequence: TGTGCCAGCAGTTGCCCGACAGGGGGGAACGGCTACACCTTC. Its translation is CASSCPTGGNGYTF.